These T cell receptor beta chains were read from a single sample in a study of blood T cell dynamics during melanoma immunotherapy. Sequencing used immunoSEQ multiplex PCR; TCRdb keeps in-frame clones, though not all of them. This table holds approximately 25,000 clones, around nine tenths found once. Sequences were derived from blood, sampled from a patient treated with checkpoint blockade. Receptors originate from a human donor with melanoma. Each CDR3 is given with its conserved first and last residue. D genes are given only for firm matches. Clone size is shown for a subset of rows, as once, few, many or a class of expanded clone.

d_call,clone_size,v_call,j_call,cdr3_aa,cdr3_nt
NA,once,TRBV12-5,TRBJ2-1,CASGFRDLQFF,TGTGCTAGTGGTTTTAGGGACCTGCAGTTCTTC
TRBD2,NA,TRBV11-2,TRBJ2-7,CASSLSWTSGRQTYEQYF,TGTGCCAGCAGCTTGAGTTGGACTAGCGGGAGGCAGACCTACGAGCAGTACTTC
NA,NA,TRBV7-9,TRBJ1-1,CASTPVGGGQGYTEAFF,TGTGCCAGCACCCCAGTAGGTGGGGGGCAAGGGTACACTGAAGCTTTCTTT
NA,NA,TRBV2,TRBJ1-2,CASTGSWGYTF,TGTGCCAGCACGGGGAGTTGGGGCTACACCTTC
TRBD2,NA,TRBV7-9,TRBJ2-1,CAIDPLAGGYNEQFF,TGTGCCATCGACCCCCTAGCGGGAGGGTACAATGAGCAGTTCTTC
TRBD1,NA,TRBV14,TRBJ2-6,CASSQKTGAFSGANVLTF,TGTGCCAGCAGCCAAAAGACAGGGGCCTTCTCTGGGGCCAACGTCCTGACTTTC
NA,NA,TRBV7-9,TRBJ1-1,CASSFAQENTEAFF,TGTGCCAGCAGCTTCGCCCAGGAGAACACTGAAGCTTTCTTT
NA,NA,TRBV29-1,TRBJ2-1,CSVDSRLVPYNEQFF,TGCAGCGTTGATTCCCGACTAGTCCCCTACAATGAGCAGTTCTTC
NA,NA,TRBV28,TRBJ2-5,CASRSGQPSRAQYF,TGTGCCAGCAGGAGCGGACAGCCTTCAAGGGCCCAGTACTTC
TRBD1,NA,TRBV5-4,TRBJ1-2,CASGRQGGYGYTF,TGTGCCAGCGGCAGACAGGGGGGGTATGGCTACACCTTC
NA,once,TRBV29-1,TRBJ1-1,CSVEVSLNTEAFF,TGCAGCGTTGAAGTATCCTTGAACACTGAAGCTTTCTTT
NA,NA,TRBV19,TRBJ1-3,CASTPDKPNSGNTIYF,TGTGCCAGTACCCCGGACAAACCTAATTCTGGAAACACCATATATTTT
TRBD1,NA,TRBV5-1,TRBJ2-2,CASSADQGVGELFF,TGCGCCAGCAGCGCTGATCAGGGGGTCGGGGAGCTGTTTTTT
TRBD2,once,TRBV11-3,TRBJ2-3,CASSLAGLAADTQYF,TGTGCCAGCAGCTTAGCGGGACTAGCGGCAGATACGCAGTATTTT
NA,NA,TRBV5-1,TRBJ1-2,CASSSGRDNYGYTF,TGCGCCAGCAGCTCGGGGAGGGATAACTATGGCTACACCTTC
TRBD1,NA,TRBV9,TRBJ1-2,CASSFVPGGGYGYTF,TGTGCCAGCAGCTTCGTTCCAGGGGGCGGCTATGGCTACACCTTC
TRBD1,NA,TRBV19,TRBJ1-5,CASRGQGRNQPQHF,TGTGCCAGTAGGGGACAGGGTCGCAATCAGCCCCAGCATTTT
TRBD1,few,TRBV28,TRBJ1-5,CASSQLTGGANQPQHF,TGTGCCAGCAGCCAACTGACAGGGGGCGCGAATCAGCCCCAGCATTTT
NA,NA,TRBV2,TRBJ2-1,CASRRDTPHEQFF,TGTGCCAGCAGGCGGGACACCCCCCATGAGCAGTTCTTC
TRBD1,NA,TRBV5-1,TRBJ2-1,CASSLGDRGPIGDNEQFF,TGCGCCAGCAGCTTGGGGGACAGGGGTCCCATCGGGGACAATGAGCAGTTCTTC
NA,NA,TRBV2,TRBJ1-1,CAGKQSYNTEAFF,TGTGCCGGTAAACAGAGCTATAACACTGAAGCTTTCTTT
NA,NA,TRBV5-1,TRBJ2-6,CASSLVLIVSGANVLTF,TGCGCCAGCAGCTTGGTTCTAATCGTCTCTGGGGCCAACGTCCTGACTTTC
NA,NA,TRBV28,TRBJ1-5,CASSGGGLGQPQHF,TGTGCCAGCAGTGGCGGGGGCCTGGGTCAGCCCCAGCATTTT
NA,NA,TRBV5-1,TRBJ1-4,CASSVGRDEKLFF,TGCGCCAGCAGCGTGGGGAGGGACGAAAAACTGTTTTTT
NA,NA,TRBV5-1,TRBJ2-7,CASSLDGGGYYEQYF,TGCGCCAGCAGCTTGGATGGTGGCGGTTACTACGAGCAGTACTTC
NA,NA,TRBV2,TRBJ2-5,CASSVSLAGFGRETQYF,TGTGCCAGCAGTGTTTCCCTTGCAGGGTTTGGTCGAGAGACCCAGTACTTC
NA,once,TRBV6-1,TRBJ1-1,CAGTGNTEAFF,TGTGCCGGTACAGGGAACACTGAAGCTTTCTTT
NA,NA,TRBV6-1,TRBJ2-7,CASSASLGYEQYF,TGTGCCAGCAGTGCCTCTCTAGGGTACGAGCAGTACTTC
NA,NA,TRBV27,TRBJ1-2,CASSLGGLPYGYTF,TGTGCCAGCAGTTTAGGGGGTCTACCCTATGGCTACACCTTC
NA,once,TRBV27,TRBJ2-1,CASSLSPDRYNEQFF,TGTGCCAGCAGTTTATCCCCCGATAGGTACAATGAGCAGTTCTTC
NA,NA,TRBV7-8,TRBJ1-2,CASSLLGGGYGYTF,TGTGCCAGCAGCTTACTCGGGGGAGGCTATGGCTACACCTTC
TRBD1,NA,TRBV7-2,TRBJ2-7,CASSLTGGAYEQYF,TGTGCCAGCAGCTTGACAGGGGGGGCCTACGAGCAGTACTTC
TRBD2,NA,TRBV6-6,TRBJ2-5,CASSYRVAGPQETQYF,TGTGCCAGCAGTTACAGGGTAGCGGGCCCCCAAGAGACCCAGTACTTC
TRBD2,NA,TRBV27,TRBJ2-5,CASITRLAGEETQYF,TGTGCCAGCATCACCAGACTAGCGGGAGAGGAGACCCAGTACTTC
TRBD2,NA,TRBV4-1,TRBJ2-3,CASSQESSASGNTDTQYF,TGCGCCAGCAGCCAAGAATCGTCGGCTAGCGGGAACACAGATACGCAGTATTTT
TRBD1,NA,TRBV11-2,TRBJ1-1,CASSYRRTGNTEAFF,TGTGCCAGCAGCTATCGCCGGACAGGGAACACTGAAGCTTTCTTT
NA,NA,TRBV27,TRBJ2-2,CASSFGPITGELFF,TGTGCCAGCAGTTTCGGTCCAATCACCGGGGAGCTGTTTTTT
TRBD1,NA,TRBV5-1,TRBJ2-5,CASSPTGAETQYF,TGCGCCAGCAGCCCGACAGGGGCCGAGACCCAGTACTTC
NA,NA,TRBV5-1,TRBJ2-1,CASSPDPGAYNEQFF,TGCGCCAGCAGCCCCGATCCGGGGGCCTACAATGAGCAGTTCTTC
NA,NA,TRBV29-1,TRBJ2-6,CSVGETGSGANVLTF,TGCAGCGTGGGCGAGACCGGCTCTGGGGCCAACGTCCTGACTTTC
NA,once,TRBV19,TRBJ1-1,CASSMTVTNTEAFF,TGTGCCAGTAGTATGACAGTGACGAACACTGAAGCTTTCTTT
NA,NA,TRBV2,TRBJ2-1,CASSSDYNEQFF,TGTGCCAGCAGTTCCGACTACAATGAGCAGTTCTTC
NA,NA,TRBV19,TRBJ1-5,CASSNSGDGQPQHF,TGTGCCAGTAGTAATAGCGGGGACGGTCAGCCCCAGCATTTT
TRBD1,NA,TRBV19,TRBJ2-3,CASSIILLGDRETDTQYF,TGTGCCAGTAGTATAATCCTCCTCGGGGACAGGGAGACAGATACGCAGTATTTT
TRBD1,NA,TRBV19,TRBJ2-7,CASSRLGDRGAYEQYF,TGTGCCAGTAGTCGACTAGGGGACAGGGGCGCCTACGAGCAGTACTTC
TRBD2,NA,TRBV29-1,TRBJ2-1,CSVLAGGFNEQFF,TGCAGCGTTCTAGCGGGAGGTTTTAATGAGCAGTTCTTC
TRBD2,NA,TRBV5-4,TRBJ2-7,CASSLAPSGRSSYEQYF,TGTGCCAGCAGCTTGGCCCCTAGCGGGAGGTCCTCCTACGAGCAGTACTTC
NA,NA,TRBV18,TRBJ1-1,CASSPSPGNTEAFF,TGTGCCAGCTCACCCTCTCCAGGGAACACTGAAGCTTTCTTT
NA,NA,TRBV11-3,TRBJ2-2,CASSSGRGLFPNTGELFF,TGTGCCAGCAGCTCTGGGCGGGGGCTCTTTCCGAACACCGGGGAGCTGTTTTTT
NA,NA,TRBV28,TRBJ1-4,CASSPPYEKLFF,TGTGCCAGCAGTCCCCCTTATGAAAAACTGTTTTTT
NA,NA,TRBV5-1,TRBJ2-5,CASSAQGWETQYF,TGCGCCAGCAGCGCACAGGGATGGGAGACCCAGTACTTC
NA,NA,TRBV10-3,TRBJ2-3,CAISEWAGSDTQYF,TGTGCCATCAGTGAGTGGGCGGGATCAGATACGCAGTATTTT
TRBD2,NA,TRBV2,TRBJ2-2,CASSERPSGRATNTGELFF,TGTGCCAGCAGTGAAAGGCCTAGCGGGAGGGCCACGAACACCGGGGAGCTGTTTTTT
TRBD1,once,TRBV5-1,TRBJ1-1,CASSPPTGGNTEAFF,TGCGCCAGCAGCCCACCGACAGGGGGGAACACTGAAGCTTTCTTT